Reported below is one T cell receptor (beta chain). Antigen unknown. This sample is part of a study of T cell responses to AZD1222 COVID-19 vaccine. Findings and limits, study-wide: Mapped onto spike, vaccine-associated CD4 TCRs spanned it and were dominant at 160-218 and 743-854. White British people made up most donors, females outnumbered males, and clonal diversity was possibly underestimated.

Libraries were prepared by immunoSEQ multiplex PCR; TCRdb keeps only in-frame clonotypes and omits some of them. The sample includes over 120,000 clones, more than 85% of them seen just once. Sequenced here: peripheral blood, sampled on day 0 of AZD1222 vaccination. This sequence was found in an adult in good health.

Here the CDR3 DNA reads TGTGCCAGCAGTACCCCGGACAGGCGATACAACGTCCTGACTTTC. Its translation is CASSTPDRRYNVLTF. The J gene is TRBJ2-6, the V gene TRBV6-5, with 7 bases matching TRBD1. Germline loops: CDR1 MNHEY, CDR2 SVGAGI. This CDR3 comprises 15 residues. Trimming removed 5 bases from V and 9 bases from J; junction bases left unmatched: 10.